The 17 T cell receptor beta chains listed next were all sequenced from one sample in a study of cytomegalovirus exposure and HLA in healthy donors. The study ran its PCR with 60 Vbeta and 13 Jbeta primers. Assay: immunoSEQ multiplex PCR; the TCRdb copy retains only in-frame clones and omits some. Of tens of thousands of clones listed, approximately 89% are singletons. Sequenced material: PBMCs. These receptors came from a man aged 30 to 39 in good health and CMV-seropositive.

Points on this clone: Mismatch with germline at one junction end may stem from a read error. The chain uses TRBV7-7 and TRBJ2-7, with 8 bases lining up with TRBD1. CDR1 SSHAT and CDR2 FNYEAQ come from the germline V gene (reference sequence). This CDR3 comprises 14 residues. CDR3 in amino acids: CASSFGQGPYEQYF. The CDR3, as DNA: TGTGCTAGCAGCTTCGGACAGGGACCCTACGAGCAGTACTTC.

CDR3 loop: CASNTGGLDNEQFF. CDR3 coding DNA: TGTGCCAGCAACACAGGGGGCCTGGACAATGAGCAGTTCTTC. The chain joins TRBV28 to TRBJ2-1; 9 bases match TRBD1. CDR3 length: 14 residues. Germline V CDR1 and CDR2: MDHEN, SYDVKM. Trimming at V came to 7 bases and at J to 5 bases, leaving 6 bases not matched to a gene.

The CDR3 region is CASSHSQNYGYTF. The CDR3 bases are TGCGCCAGCAGCCACTCACAGAACTATGGCTACACCTTC. The chain couples TRBV4-1 to TRBJ1-2, with D unclear. The CDR3 sequence is 13 residues long. Trimming cost V 3 bases and J 2 bases, with 7 bases left between them. The germline gives CDR1 MGHRA, CDR2 YSYEKL.

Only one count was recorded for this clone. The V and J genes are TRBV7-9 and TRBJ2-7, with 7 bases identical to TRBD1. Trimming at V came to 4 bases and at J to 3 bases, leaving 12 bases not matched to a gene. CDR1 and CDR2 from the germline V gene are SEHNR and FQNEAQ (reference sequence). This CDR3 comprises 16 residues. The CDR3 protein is CASSSPLGTAIYEQYF. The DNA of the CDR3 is TGTGCCAGCAGCTCCCCTCTAGGGACAGCGATCTACGAGCAGTACTTC.

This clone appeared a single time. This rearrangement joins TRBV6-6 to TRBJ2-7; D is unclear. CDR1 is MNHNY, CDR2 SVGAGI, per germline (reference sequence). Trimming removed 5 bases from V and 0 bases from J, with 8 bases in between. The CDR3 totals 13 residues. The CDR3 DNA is TGTGCCAGCAGTCCGGAGACCTCCTACGAGCAGTACTTC. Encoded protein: CASSPETSYEQYF.

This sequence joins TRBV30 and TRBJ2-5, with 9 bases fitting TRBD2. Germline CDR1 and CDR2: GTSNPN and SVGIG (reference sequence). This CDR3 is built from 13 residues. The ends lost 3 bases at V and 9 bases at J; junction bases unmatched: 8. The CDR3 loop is CAWRIAGVRSQYF. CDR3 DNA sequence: TGTGCCTGGAGGATAGCGGGGGTACGATCCCAGTACTTC.

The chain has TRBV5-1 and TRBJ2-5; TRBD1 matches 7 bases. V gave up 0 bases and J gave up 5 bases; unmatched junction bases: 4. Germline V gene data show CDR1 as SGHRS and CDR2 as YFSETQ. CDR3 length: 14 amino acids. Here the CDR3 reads CASSLATGWETQYF. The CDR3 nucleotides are TGCGCCAGCAGCTTGGCGACAGGGTGGGAGACCCAGTACTTC.

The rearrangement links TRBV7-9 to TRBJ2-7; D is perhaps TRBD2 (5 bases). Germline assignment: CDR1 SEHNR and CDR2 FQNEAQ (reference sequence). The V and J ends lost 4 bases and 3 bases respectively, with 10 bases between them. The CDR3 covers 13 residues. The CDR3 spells CASSSGRNYEQYF. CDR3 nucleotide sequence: TGTGCCAGCAGCTCGGGGAGAAACTACGAGCAGTACTTC.

The CDR3 DNA reads as TGCGCCAGCAGCCAGATGGCGACAGGCCCAGAGACCCAGTACTTC. It is translated as CASSQMATGPETQYF. The V gene is TRBV4-1, the J gene TRBJ2-5; the D gene is possibly TRBD1 (6 bases). This CDR3 is 15 amino acids long. Between the trimmed V and J ends, which lost 3 bases and 4 bases, there was a span of 15 bases. CDR1 and CDR2 (germline): MGHRA, YSYEKL.

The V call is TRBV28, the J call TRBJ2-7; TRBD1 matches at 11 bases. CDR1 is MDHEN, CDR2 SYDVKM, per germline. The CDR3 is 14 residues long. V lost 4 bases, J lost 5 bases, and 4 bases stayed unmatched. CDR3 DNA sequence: TGTGCCAGCAGTTCTTGGGACAGGGGGAACGAGCAGTACTTC. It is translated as CASSSWDRGNEQYF.

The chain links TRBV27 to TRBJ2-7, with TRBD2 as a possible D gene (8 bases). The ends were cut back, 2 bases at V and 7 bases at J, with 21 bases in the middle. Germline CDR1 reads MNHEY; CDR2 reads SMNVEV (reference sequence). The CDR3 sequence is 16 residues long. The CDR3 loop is CASSLIAGQPGGEQYF. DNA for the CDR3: TGTGCCAGCAGTTTAATAGCGGGACAGCCCGGAGGGGAGCAGTACTTC.

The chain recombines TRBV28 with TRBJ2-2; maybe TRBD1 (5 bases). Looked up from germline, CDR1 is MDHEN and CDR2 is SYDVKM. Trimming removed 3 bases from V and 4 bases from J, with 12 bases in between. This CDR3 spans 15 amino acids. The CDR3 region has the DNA TGTGCCAGCAGTTTCGAGTCCAGGGCCACCGGGGAGCTGTTTTTT. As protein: CASSFESRATGELFF.

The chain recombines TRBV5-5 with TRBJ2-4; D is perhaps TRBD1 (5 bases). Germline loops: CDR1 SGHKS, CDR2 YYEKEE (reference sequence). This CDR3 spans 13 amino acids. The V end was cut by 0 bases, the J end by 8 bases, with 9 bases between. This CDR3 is CASSLVGHDIQYF. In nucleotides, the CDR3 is TGTGCCAGCAGCTTGGTGGGGCACGACATTCAGTACTTC.

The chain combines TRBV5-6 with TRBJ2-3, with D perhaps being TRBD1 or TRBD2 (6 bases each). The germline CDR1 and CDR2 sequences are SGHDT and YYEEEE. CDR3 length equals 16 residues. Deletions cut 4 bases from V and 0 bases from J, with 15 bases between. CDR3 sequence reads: CASSVGGRRSTDTQYF. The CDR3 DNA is TGTGCCAGCAGCGTGGGGGGCCGTCGGAGCACAGATACGCAGTATTTT.

DNA for the CDR3: TGTGCCAGTAGTGGTGGCGGGAGGGTTATGAATGAGCAGTTCTTC. Translation gives CASSGGGRVMNEQFF. The rearrangement joins TRBV19 to TRBJ2-1, with 9 bases aligning to TRBD2. CDR1 and CDR2 (germline): LNHDA, SQIVND (reference sequence). V gave up 5 bases and J gave up 7 bases; unmatched junction bases: 9. The CDR3 consists of 15 residues.

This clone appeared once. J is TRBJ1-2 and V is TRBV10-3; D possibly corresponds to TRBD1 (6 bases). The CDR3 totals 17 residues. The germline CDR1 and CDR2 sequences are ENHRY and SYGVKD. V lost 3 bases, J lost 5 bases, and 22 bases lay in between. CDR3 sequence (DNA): TGTGCCATCAGTGATTACAGGGTACGGGGCAACCATTATGGCTACACCTTC. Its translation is CAISDYRVRGNHYGYTF.

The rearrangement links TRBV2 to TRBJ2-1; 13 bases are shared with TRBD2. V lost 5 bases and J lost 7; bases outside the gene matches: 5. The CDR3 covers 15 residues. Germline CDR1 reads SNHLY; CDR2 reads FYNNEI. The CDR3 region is CASSPRTSGSNEQFF. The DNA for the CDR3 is TGTGCCAGCAGTCCCCGGACTAGCGGGAGTAATGAGCAGTTCTTC.